This T cell receptor beta chain was sequenced in a study of blood T cells in healthy people across ages. The use of a sample-barcoded 5' primer and a J-beta primer mix characterized a second PCR of about 7 to 12 cycles. Each CDR3 protein gets one entry after TCRdb re-called the 5' RACE reads with MiXCR. The profile shows hundreds of thousands of distinct CDR3 sequences, roughly 25% of them singletons. This clonotype was seen more than once but under ten times. What it recognizes is unknown. Points from the study as a whole: With donor CMV status unknown, expanded clonotype changes were possibly confounded. Roughly linear declines in TCR beta diversity per million T cells occurred with age.

CDR3 length: 13 amino acids. Germline V CDR1 and CDR2: DFQATT, SNEGSKA (reference sequence). V dropped 2 bases and J dropped 6 bases, with 13 bases sitting between them. The same data also contributed to another study, on T cells of mothers and their children. That report adds: The extracted RNA was employed in its entirety for cDNA synthesis, at around 1.4 ug per 15 ul. Each child contributed 3.1 million or so TCR beta CDR3 reads, while each mother contributed over 9.5 million.

This sequence was found in a boy aged 5-17 years in good health. Sequencing was performed on blood. The chain recombines TRBV20-1 with TRBJ1-2; no reliable D call. The chain's CDR3 is CSARPIQLDGYTF. CDR3 in DNA: TGCAGTGCTAGACCCATACAACTCGATGGCTACACCTTC.